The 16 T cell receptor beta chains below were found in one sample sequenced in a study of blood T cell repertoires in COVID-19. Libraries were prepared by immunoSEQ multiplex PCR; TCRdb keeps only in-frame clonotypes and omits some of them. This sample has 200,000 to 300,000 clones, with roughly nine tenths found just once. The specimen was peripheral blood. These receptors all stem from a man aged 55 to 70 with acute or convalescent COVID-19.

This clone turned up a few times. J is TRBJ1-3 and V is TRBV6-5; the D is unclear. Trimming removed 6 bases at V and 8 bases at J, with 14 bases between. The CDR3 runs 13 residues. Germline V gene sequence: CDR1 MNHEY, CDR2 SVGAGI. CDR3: CASSDDNRYTIYF. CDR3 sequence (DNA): TGTGCCAGCAGCGACGACAATCGGTACACCATATATTTT.

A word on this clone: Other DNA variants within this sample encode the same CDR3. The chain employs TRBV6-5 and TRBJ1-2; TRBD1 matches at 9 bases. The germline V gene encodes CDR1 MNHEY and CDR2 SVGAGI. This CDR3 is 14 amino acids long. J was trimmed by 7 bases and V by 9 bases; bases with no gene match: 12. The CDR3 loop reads CASSDTGGKGGYTF. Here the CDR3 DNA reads TGTGCCAGTAGCGATACAGGGGGCAAGGGTGGCTACACCTTC.

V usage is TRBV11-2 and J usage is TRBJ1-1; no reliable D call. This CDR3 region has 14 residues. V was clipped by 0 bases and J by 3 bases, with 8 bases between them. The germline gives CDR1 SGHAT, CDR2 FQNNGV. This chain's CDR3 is CASSLDLGDTEAFF. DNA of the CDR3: TGTGCCAGCAGCTTAGATTTGGGAGACACTGAAGCTTTCTTT.

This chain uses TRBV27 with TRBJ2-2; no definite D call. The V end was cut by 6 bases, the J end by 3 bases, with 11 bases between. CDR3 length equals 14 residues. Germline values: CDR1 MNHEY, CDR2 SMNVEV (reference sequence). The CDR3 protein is CASRHEMDTGELFF. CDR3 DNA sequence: TGTGCCAGCAGGCATGAGATGGACACCGGGGAGCTGTTTTTT.

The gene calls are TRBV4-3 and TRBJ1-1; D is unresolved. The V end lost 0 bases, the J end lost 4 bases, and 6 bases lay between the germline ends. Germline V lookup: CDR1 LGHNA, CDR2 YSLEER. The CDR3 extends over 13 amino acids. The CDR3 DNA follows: TGCGCCAGCAGCCAAGACGCAGTCACTGAAGCTTTCTTT. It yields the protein CASSQDAVTEAFF.

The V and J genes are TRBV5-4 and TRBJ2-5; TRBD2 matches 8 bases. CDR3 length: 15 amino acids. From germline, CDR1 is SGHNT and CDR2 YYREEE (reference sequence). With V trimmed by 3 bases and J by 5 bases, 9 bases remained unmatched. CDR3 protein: CASSWETSAAETQYF. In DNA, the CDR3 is TGTGCCAGCAGCTGGGAGACTAGCGCGGCGGAGACCCAGTACTTC.

The CDR3 bases are TGTGCCAGCAGCTTCCTAGGGGACAGCGGCCCGTGGAATTCACCCCTCCACTTT. Protein product: CASSFLGDSGPWNSPLHF. The chain carries TRBV7-9 and TRBJ1-6, with 7 bases that match TRBD1. J gave up 7 bases and V 3 bases, and 15 bases lay outside the gene matches. From germline, CDR1 is SEHNR and CDR2 FQNEAQ (reference sequence). CDR3 length equals 18 residues.

The CDR3 loop is CASSSLDLRNTEAFF. The CDR3 DNA reads TGCGCCAGCAGCTCTCTAGACCTAAGGAACACTGAAGCTTTCTTT. The chain has TRBV5-1 and TRBJ1-1; D gene ambiguous. Trimming took off 3 bases at V and 1 base at J, with 13 bases between the two ends. The germline gives CDR1 SGHRS, CDR2 YFSETQ. CDR3 size: 15 residues.

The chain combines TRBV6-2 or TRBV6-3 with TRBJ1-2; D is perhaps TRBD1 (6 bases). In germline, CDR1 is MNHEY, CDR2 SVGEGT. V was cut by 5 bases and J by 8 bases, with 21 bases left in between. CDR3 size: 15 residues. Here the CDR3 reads CASSQSGRGFGGYTF. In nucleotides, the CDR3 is TGTGCCAGCAGTCAATCCGGCAGGGGATTTGGCGGCTACACCTTC.

CDR3 DNA sequence: TGTGCCAGAGGGACAGGAGCGTCCTACACCTTC. Protein sequence: CARGTGASYTF. The chain is built from TRBV5-8 and TRBJ1-2; TRBD1 matches at 8 bases. The germline gives CDR1 SGHTS, CDR2 YDEGEE. The V gene end was trimmed by 8 bases and the J gene end by 10 bases; junction bases not matched to a gene: 7. This CDR3 contains 11 residues.

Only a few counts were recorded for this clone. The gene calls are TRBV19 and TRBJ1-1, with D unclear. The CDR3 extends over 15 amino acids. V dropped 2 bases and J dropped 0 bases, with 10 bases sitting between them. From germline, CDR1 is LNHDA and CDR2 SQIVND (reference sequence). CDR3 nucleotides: TGTGCCAGTAGTATAAATGCGGGATTGAACACTGAAGCTTTCTTT. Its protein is CASSINAGLNTEAFF.

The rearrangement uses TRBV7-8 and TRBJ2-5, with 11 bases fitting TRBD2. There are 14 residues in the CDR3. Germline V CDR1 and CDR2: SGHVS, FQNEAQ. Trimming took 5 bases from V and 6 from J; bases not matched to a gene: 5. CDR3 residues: CASSRGTSGQTQYF. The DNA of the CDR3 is TGTGCCAGCAGCCGCGGGACTAGCGGACAGACCCAGTACTTC.

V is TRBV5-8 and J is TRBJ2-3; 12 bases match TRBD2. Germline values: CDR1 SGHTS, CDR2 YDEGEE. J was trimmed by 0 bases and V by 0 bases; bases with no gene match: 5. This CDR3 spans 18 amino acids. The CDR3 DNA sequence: TGTGCCAGCAGCTTGGGGACTAGCGGGGATCAGAGCACAGATACGCAGTATTTT. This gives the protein CASSLGTSGDQSTDTQYF.

The CDR3, as DNA: TGTGCCACCAGCAGGACTAGCGGGGTAGATACGCAGTATTTT. The encoded protein is CATSRTSGVDTQYF. The genes are TRBV15 and TRBJ2-3, with 11 nucleotides matching TRBD2. The CDR3 length is 14 residues. Germline values: CDR1 LNHNV, CDR2 YYDKDF (reference sequence). Unmatched junction bases numbered 1, after V lost 3 bases and J lost 5 bases. The full variable domain, completed using reference TRBV15 and TRBJ2-3, is DAMVIQNPRYQVTQFGKPVTLSCSQTLNHNVMYWYQQKSSQAPKLLFHYYDKDFNNEADTPDNFQSRRPNTSFCFLDIRSPGLGDTAMYLCATSRTSGVDTQYFGPGTRLTVL.

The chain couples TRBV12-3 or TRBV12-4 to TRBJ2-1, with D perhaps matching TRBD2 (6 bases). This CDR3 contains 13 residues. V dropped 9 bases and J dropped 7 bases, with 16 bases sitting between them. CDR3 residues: CASSGPTPNEQFF. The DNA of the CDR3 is TGTGCCAGTAGCGGTCCTACGCCAAATGAGCAGTTCTTC.

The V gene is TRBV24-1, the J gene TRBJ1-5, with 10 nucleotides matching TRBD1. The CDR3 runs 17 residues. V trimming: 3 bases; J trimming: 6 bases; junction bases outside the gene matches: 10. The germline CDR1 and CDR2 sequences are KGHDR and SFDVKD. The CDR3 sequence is CATSDMGTGVGSQPQHF. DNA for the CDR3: TGTGCCACCAGTGATATGGGGACAGGGGTTGGAAGTCAGCCCCAGCATTTT.